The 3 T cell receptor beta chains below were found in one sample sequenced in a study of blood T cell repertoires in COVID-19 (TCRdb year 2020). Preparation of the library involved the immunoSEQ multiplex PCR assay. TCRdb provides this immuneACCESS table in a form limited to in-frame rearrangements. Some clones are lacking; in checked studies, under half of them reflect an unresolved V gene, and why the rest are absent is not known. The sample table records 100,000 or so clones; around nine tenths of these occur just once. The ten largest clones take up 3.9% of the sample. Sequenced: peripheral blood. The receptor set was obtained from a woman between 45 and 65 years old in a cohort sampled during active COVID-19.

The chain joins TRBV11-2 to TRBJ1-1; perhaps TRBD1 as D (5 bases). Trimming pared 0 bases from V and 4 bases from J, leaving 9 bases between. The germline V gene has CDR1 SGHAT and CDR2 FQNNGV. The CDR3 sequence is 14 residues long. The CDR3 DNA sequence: TGTGCCAGCAGCTTAGAGGGGGGAATCACTGAAGCTTTCTTT. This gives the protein CASSLEGGITEAFF.

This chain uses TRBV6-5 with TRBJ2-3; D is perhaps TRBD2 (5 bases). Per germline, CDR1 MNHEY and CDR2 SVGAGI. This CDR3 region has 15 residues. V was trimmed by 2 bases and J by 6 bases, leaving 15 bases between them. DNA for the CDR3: TGTGCCAGCAGTTACGAACCCGGACTGGGGGATACGCAGTATTTT. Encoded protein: CASSYEPGLGDTQYF.

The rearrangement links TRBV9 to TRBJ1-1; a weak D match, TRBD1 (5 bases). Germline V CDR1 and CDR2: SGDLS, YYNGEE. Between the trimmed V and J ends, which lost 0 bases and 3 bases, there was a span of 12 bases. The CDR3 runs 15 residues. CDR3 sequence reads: CASSVGTRGYTEAFF. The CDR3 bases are TGTGCCAGCAGCGTAGGGACCCGGGGGTACACTGAAGCTTTCTTT.